This TCR beta chain was found in a study of CD8+ T cells in alopecia areata listed by TCRdb under 2018. A note on the overall study: Treated patients were enrolled in an open-label pilot trial of oral tofacitinib at 5 to 10 mg twice daily for moderate-to-severe alopecia areata. Patients stayed on tofacitinib for 6 to 18 months and then had 6 months of follow-up off drug so that delayed response and recurrence could be assessed. For the treated patients, the SALT score, which quantifies what percentage of scalp surface area is affected, served as the measure of disease severity. To study T cell clonal expansion in alopecia areata, the researchers applied high-throughput TCRbeta sequencing to both the C3H/HeJ mouse model and human patients. In humans, TCRbeta sequencing was performed on scalp tissue and on sorted CD4+ and CD8+ peripheral blood T cells from healthy controls and from patients with patchy or totalis/universalis alopecia areata. Tofacitinib-treated patients had biopsies at baseline and at 4 and 24 weeks of treatment, with a later scalp biopsy in several patients. Scalp clonality was compared across normal scalp (n=4), patchy alopecia areata scalp (n=8), and alopecia totalis/universalis scalp (n=8). RNA was extracted with the PAXgene miRNA kit for fixed scalp, the miRNeasy kit for PBMCs, and the RNeasy kit for mouse skin. Amplification of TCRbeta CDR3 regions was done by immunoSEQ multiplex PCR using 35 Vbeta forward primers and 13 Jbeta reverse primers.

Library preparation used the immunoSEQ multiplex PCR assay. RNA was extracted from all samples and reverse transcribed into cDNA, which served as template for TCR sequencing. First-strand cDNA was synthesized using SuperScript III with a 2:1 mix of oligo-dT and random hexamers. A synthetic immune receptor repertoire was used to gauge amplification bias, and whatever bias remained was removed computationally. As for the original processing: Raw reads were preprocessed to remove errors, and CDR3 was defined according to IMGT conventions as the region from the conserved cysteine to phenylalanine. Clonality was calculated as 1 minus Shannon entropy normalized by log2 of the number of productive unique TCRs. CD4 or CD8 identity of scalp clones was inferred by cross-referencing scalp TCRbeta sequences with sorted blood CD4 and CD8 repertoires. TCRdb provides this immuneACCESS table in a form limited to in-frame rearrangements. Some clones are lacking; in checked studies, under half of them reflect an unresolved V gene, and why the rest are absent is not known. The DNA was the basis for D and trimming; V, J and clone size are from that table. Within this sample are about 180,000 clones, with 40% to 65% of them counted one time only. Of the sample, approximately 10% is held by the ten largest clones.

Summary of the overall study and its limitations: Because the treated cohort was small and had only one nonresponder, larger studies are needed to examine links between baseline CD8+ expansion and response. TCR sequences shared between patients were less clear than in mice, possibly partly because of HLA diversity in the patient population. Scalp clonality and the number of expanded CD8+ clones among the top 100 scalp clones were significantly decreased by tofacitinib. Unlike mouse skin, where gammadelta T cells dominate, normal human skin contains resident alphabeta T cells that get sequenced too, which complicates analysis of the scalp TCR repertoire. Higher clonality and more expanded CD8+ clones were observed in lesional scalp than in normal scalp, particularly in alopecia totalis/universalis, a finding suggestive of antigenic drive. During tofacitinib treatment, many expanded lesional clones stuck around in both scalp and blood, and this persistence may partly explain why relapse happens after treatment is stopped.

Reading the label with the study, this specimen's time point is: 24 weeks on oral tofacitinib. The treatment or condition label here, explained by the study, means: oral pan-JAK inhibitor, 5-10 mg twice daily. Lesional scalp punch biopsies and peripheral blood were collected from alopecia areata patients. After PBMCs were isolated by density centrifugation and stained for CD3, CD4 and CD8, a FACSAria was used to sort CD4+ and CD8+ T cells. A remark on this clone: Its binding antigen is unknown. Per-nucleotide qualities are absent, and no much larger clonotype sits a single base away.

V drops 4 bases and J drops 6 bases, leaving 9 bases in between. The CDR3, cysteine through phenylalanine, is 13 amino acids long. The read is trimmed to its CDR3 DNA, 39 bases read in frame from base 1. As encoded in the germline V gene, CDR1 is LGHNA while CDR2 is YSLEER. The TCR originated in a human donor with alopecia areata. Sequenced here: CD8+ T cells sorted from blood, sampled at week 24, from a patient treated with tofacitinib. Recombination connected TRBV4-3 to TRBJ2-2; TRBD2 is a weak D gene call, 5 bases matching. The CDR3 protein: CASSPTGSGELFF. The DNA sequence is as follows: TGCGCCAGCAGCCCAACGGGATCCGGGGAGCTGTTTTTT.